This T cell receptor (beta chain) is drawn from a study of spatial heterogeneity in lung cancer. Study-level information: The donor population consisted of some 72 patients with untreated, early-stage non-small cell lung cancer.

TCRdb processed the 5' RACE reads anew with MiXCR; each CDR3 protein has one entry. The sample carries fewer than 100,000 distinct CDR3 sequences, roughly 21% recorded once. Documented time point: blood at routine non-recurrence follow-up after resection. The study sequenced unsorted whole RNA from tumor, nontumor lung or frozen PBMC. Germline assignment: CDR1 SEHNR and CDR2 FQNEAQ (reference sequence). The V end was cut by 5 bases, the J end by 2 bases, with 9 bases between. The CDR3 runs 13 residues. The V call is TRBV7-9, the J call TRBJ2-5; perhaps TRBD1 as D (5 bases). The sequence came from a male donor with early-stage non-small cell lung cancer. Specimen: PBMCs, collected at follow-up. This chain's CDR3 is CASSPDIQETQYF. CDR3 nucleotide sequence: TGTGCCAGCAGCCCGGACATACAAGAGACCCAGTACTTC.